This TCR beta chain was recovered during a study of T cells after yellow fever vaccination. Conversion of TCR transcripts into cDNA relied on 5'RACE template switching, which added a universal primer site and UMIs. TCRdb independently ran MiXCR on the 5' RACE reads; one entry per CDR3 protein. The sample carries 150,000 to 200,000 distinct CDR3 sequences, 9.5% to 12% recorded once. Broader study findings: Some clonotypes, a small share, were shared between CD4 and CD8 compartments. The booster response re-showed most primary clones: around 96% CD4, around 90% CD8.

Trimming took off 2 bases at V and 7 bases at J, with 10 bases between the two ends. Germline assignment: CDR1 SGHTA and CDR2 FQGTGA. CDR3 length: 13 amino acids. In its sample, this clonotype was seen a few times. The target antigen is unknown. The rearrangement links TRBV7-3 to TRBJ2-3; TRBD2 is a possible D gene (6 bases). The input for sequencing was CD8+ T cells sorted from PBMCs, taken 15 days after the yellow fever booster vaccination. The source is a man younger than 35 who received the YFV17D yellow fever vaccine. In DNA form, the CDR3 reads TGTGCCAGCAGCTTAGGGACTGCAAATACGCAGTATTTT. Encoded protein: CASSLGTANTQYF.